The 13 T cell receptor beta chains reported below all come from one sample, sequenced in a study of regulatory T cells in long-lasting Graves disease (dated by TCRdb to the early 2020s). What the time point label conveys for this sample: persistent/refractory GD, antithyroid drugs over 5 years with positive TRAb. For both TCR sequencing and RNA sequencing, RNA was extracted from PBMCs in TRIzol. Library prep was done by multiplex PCR. Sequencing relied on an Illumina HiSeq 4000. To build TCR beta libraries, CDR3 regions were amplified by Arm-PCR using iRepertoire HTBI primers. TCRdb passed the public sequencing reads through fastp at Q25 and MiXCR, retaining productive beta sequences. Identical CDR3 proteins give one entry, which carries the most common genes and DNA. Here the sample has around 400,000 distinct CDR3 sequences; approximately 25% occur a single time. Approximately 30% of the sample goes to the ten largest clones.

The input for sequencing was peripheral blood mononuclear cells (PBMCs), taken when the disease was refractory, from a patient treated with antithyroid drugs. Every receptor here comes from a woman in her 40s with Graves disease. Donor details come from another sample of the same person, matched by shared clones.

In its sample, this clonotype was seen many times. The chain is built from TRBV7-9 and TRBJ1-6; D gene unclear. The CDR3 runs to 14 residues. Germline CDR1 is SEHNR and CDR2 is FQNEAQ (reference sequence). V was cut by 2 bases and J by 8 bases, with 10 bases left in between. This chain's CDR3 is CASSLMGGDSPLHF. The CDR3 coding sequence is TGTGCCAGCAGCTTAATGGGTGGGGATTCACCCCTCCACTTT.

This clonotype has a count of ten or more. This CDR3 is CASSRGMNTEAFF. CDR3 in DNA: TGTGCCAGCAGTCGGGGCATGAACACTGAAGCTTTCTTT. This chain connects TRBV2 to TRBJ1-1, with D perhaps TRBD1 (5 bases). From germline, CDR1 is SNHLY and CDR2 FYNNEI. V was trimmed by 5 bases and J by 0 bases, leaving 7 bases between them. This CDR3 contains 13 residues.

The table lists this clonotype with many counts. This rearrangement joins TRBV29-1 to TRBJ1-1, with 8 nucleotides matching TRBD1. Germline V gene sequence: CDR1 SQVTM, CDR2 ANQGSEA. V lost 8 bases and J lost 4; bases outside the gene matches: 12. The CDR3 runs to 14 residues. The CDR3 sequence: CSSRQGIGGTEAFF. CDR3 coding DNA: TGCAGCTCGAGACAGGGGATTGGAGGCACTGAAGCTTTCTTT.

The chain joins TRBV5-6 to TRBJ2-2; 9 bases agree with TRBD1. Germline assignment: CDR1 SGHDT and CDR2 YYEEEE. CDR3 length: 17 amino acids. After removal of 4 bases from V and 2 bases from J, the junction contained 9 bases not matched to a gene. DNA of the CDR3: TGTGCCAGCAGCCGTAGAGGGACAGGGAGAAACACCGGGGAGCTGTTTTTT. Protein sequence: CASSRRGTGRNTGELFF.

There are many counts of this clonotype. The V gene is TRBV6-2 or TRBV6-3, the J gene TRBJ2-7; D is ambiguous. V was shortened by 0 bases and J by 0 bases, with 12 bases between the two germline ends. The V gene's germline CDR1 is MNHEY and CDR2 SVGEGT. This CDR3 is 16 amino acids long. CDR3: CASSYSAVLSSYEQYF. In DNA form, the CDR3 reads TGTGCCAGCAGTTACTCCGCAGTCCTTAGCTCCTACGAGCAGTACTTC.

This clonotype was picked up many times. The chain carries TRBV5-5 and TRBJ2-4; tentative D call: TRBD1 (6 bases). V was trimmed by 4 bases and J by 1 base, leaving 15 bases between them. Looked up from germline, CDR1 is SGHKS and CDR2 is YYEKEE (reference sequence). CDR3 length equals 16 residues. The DNA for the CDR3 is TGTGCCAGCAGCCCTGAACAGGGTATGGCCAAAAACATTCAGTACTTC. Its protein is CASSPEQGMAKNIQYF.

On this clonotype: At one boundary the junction diverges from the germline segment, which might be a read error. The chain carries TRBV11-2 and TRBJ2-7; D possibly corresponds to TRBD1 (5 bases). The CDR3 runs 15 residues. Germline V gene lookup returns CDR1 SGHAT and CDR2 FQNNGV. The DNA for the CDR3 is TGTGCCAGCAGCTTAGTGGCAGGGTTGCTCTACAAGCAGTACTTC. It specifies CASSLVAGLLYKQYF.

This clonotype has a count of ten or more. The chain is built from TRBV27 and TRBJ1-6, with no clear D. CDR1 is MNHEY, CDR2 SMNVEV, per germline (reference sequence). Trimming cost V 4 bases and J 7 bases, with 11 bases left between them. The length of the CDR3 is 14 residues. CDR3 sequence reads: CASSSNSFNSPLHF. The CDR3 DNA reads TGTGCCAGCAGTTCTAACAGCTTCAATTCACCCCTCCACTTT.

This sequence joins TRBV7-9 and TRBJ1-2; the D gene is possibly TRBD1 (6 bases). V was clipped by 5 bases and J by 10 bases, with 14 bases between them. Germline values: CDR1 SEHNR, CDR2 FQNEAQ (reference sequence). This CDR3 region has 12 residues. CDR3 nucleotide sequence: TGTGCCAGCAGCCCCCGGACAGACTACTACACCTTC. Translation: CASSPRTDYYTF.

V and J are TRBV12-3 or TRBV12-4 and TRBJ1-2; perhaps TRBD1 as D (5 bases). There are 16 residues in the CDR3. Trimming cost V 7 bases and J 4 bases, with 22 bases left between them. Here the CDR3 reads CASTQPGRQGGYGYTF. CDR3 in DNA: TGTGCCAGCACCCAACCGGGACGTCAGGGCGGCTATGGCTACACCTTC.

This chain connects TRBV6-1 to TRBJ2-7, with D possibly being TRBD1 or TRBD2 (5 bases each). The germline gives CDR1 MNHNS, CDR2 SASEGT. The CDR3 has 13 amino acids. Trimming stripped 8 bases from V and 4 bases from J, with 15 bases between. The chain's CDR3 is CASSQGPKYEQYF. In DNA, the CDR3 is TGTGCCAGCTCGCAGGGACCCAAATACGAGCAGTACTTC.

This clonotype was found many times. The rearrangement uses TRBV20-1 and TRBJ2-7; a weak D match, TRBD2 (5 bases). Germline V gene lookup returns CDR1 DFQATT and CDR2 SNEGSKA (reference sequence). This CDR3 spans 12 amino acids. Trimming took off 5 bases at V and 6 bases at J, with 14 bases between the two ends. Here the CDR3 reads CSASSGISEQYF. CDR3 DNA: TGCAGTGCTTCGTCCGGGATTTCCGAGCAGTACTTC.

This clonotype was observed many times. The chain links TRBV5-6 to TRBJ1-4; 8 bases fit TRBD1. CDR1 is SGHDT and CDR2 is YYEEEE in the germline V gene. The CDR3 consists of 16 residues. V lost 4 bases and J lost 0; bases outside the gene matches: 5. Written as DNA, the CDR3 is TGTGCCAGCAGCGGGACAGGACCTGCAACTAATGAAAAACTGTTTTTT. Protein product: CASSGTGPATNEKLFF.